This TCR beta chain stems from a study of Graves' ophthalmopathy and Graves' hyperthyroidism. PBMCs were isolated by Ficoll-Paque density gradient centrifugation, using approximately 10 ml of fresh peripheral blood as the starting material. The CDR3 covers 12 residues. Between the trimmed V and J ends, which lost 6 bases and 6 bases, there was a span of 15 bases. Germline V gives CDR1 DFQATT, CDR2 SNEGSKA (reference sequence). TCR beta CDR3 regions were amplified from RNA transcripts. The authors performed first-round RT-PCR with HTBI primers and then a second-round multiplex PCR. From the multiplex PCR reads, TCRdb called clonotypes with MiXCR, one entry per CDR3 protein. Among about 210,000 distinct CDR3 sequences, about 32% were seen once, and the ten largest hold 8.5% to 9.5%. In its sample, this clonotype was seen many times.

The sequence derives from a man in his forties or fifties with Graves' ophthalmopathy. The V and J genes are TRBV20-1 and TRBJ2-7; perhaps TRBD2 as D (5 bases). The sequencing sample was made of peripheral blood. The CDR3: CSATARGLEQYF. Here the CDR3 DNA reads TGCAGTGCAACCGCCCGCGGGCTCGAGCAGTACTTC.